Shown below are 31 T cell receptor beta chains from a single sample sequenced in a study of CD8+CD57+ T cells in acquired aplastic anemia. Genomic DNA, serving as template, underwent TCR beta VDJ and CDR3 profiling. TCRdb reanalysed the reads using MiXCR and keeps one entry per CDR3 protein. Of about 180,000 distinct CDR3 sequences in the sample, 45% to 50% are singletons; the top ten hold around 2.9%. The sample consisted of sorted CD4+, CD8+, or CD8+CD57+ T cells (not recorded which) from PBMCs. The receptors here all came from a human donor in good health.

This clonotype was seen at least ten times. The rearrangement joins TRBV12-3 or TRBV12-4 to TRBJ2-1, with D possibly TRBD2 on 5 matching bases. Trimming pared 2 bases from V and 1 base from J, leaving 12 bases between. CDR3 length: 16 amino acids. CDR3 DNA sequence: TGTGCCAGCAGTTTACGTATGGGAGTTTCCTACAATGAGCAGTTCTTC. Its translation is CASSLRMGVSYNEQFF.

The rearrangement links TRBV14 to TRBJ2-2; no firm D call. The CDR3 is made up of 11 amino acids. The germline gives CDR1 SGHDN, CDR2 FVKESK. Trimming left V 2 bases short and J 8 bases short, with 3 bases between. The CDR3 sequence: CASSQYGELFF. The CDR3 nucleotides read TGTGCCAGCAGCCAATATGGGGAGCTGTTTTTT.

This clonotype was seen ten or more times. The chain is built from TRBV29-1 and TRBJ2-4, with a tentative D call TRBD2 (7 bases). The germline V gene has CDR1 SQVTM and CDR2 ANQGSEA. The V gene lost 4 bases and the J gene lost 0 bases, with 16 bases spanning the gap. This CDR3 comprises 16 residues. CDR3 protein: CSVVFSGGLAKNIQYF. The CDR3 DNA is TGCAGCGTTGTGTTTTCCGGGGGGCTAGCCAAAAACATTCAGTACTTC.

The chain couples TRBV19 to TRBJ1-2; 9 bases map to TRBD1. The germline gives CDR1 LNHDA, CDR2 SQIVND (reference sequence). The CDR3 runs to 15 residues. V dropped 5 bases and J dropped 4; count of bases not matched to a gene: 8. This CDR3 is CASSVTGQGSYGYTF. The CDR3 DNA follows: TGTGCCAGTAGTGTGACGGGACAGGGAAGCTATGGCTACACCTTC. The variable domain in full, with the rest retrieved from reference TRBV19 and TRBJ1-2, is DGGITQSPKYLFRKEGQNVTLSCEQNLNHDAMYWYRQDPGQGLRLIYYSQIVNDFQKGDIAEGYSVSREKKESFPLTVTSAQKNPTAFYLCASSVTGQGSYGYTFGSGTRLTVV.

Points on this clonotype: A much larger clone lies one base from this, so it may be a read error. This chain uses TRBV6-1 with TRBJ1-2; TRBD1 matches at 12 bases. The V gene end was trimmed by 4 bases and the J gene end by 7 bases; junction bases not matched to a gene: 7. Germline CDR1 and CDR2: MNHNS and SASEGT. The length of the CDR3 is 15 residues. CDR3 loop: CASSGRDRGQFGYTF. The CDR3 region has the DNA TGTGCCAGCAGTGGCCGGGACAGGGGGCAGTTTGGCTACACCTTC.

This clonotype was counted ten times or more. In nucleotides, the CDR3 is TGCGCCAGCAGCTTGCTAGCGGGAGTATCCGGGGAGCTGTTTTTT. Encoded protein: CASSLLAGVSGELFF. The V and J genes are TRBV5-1 and TRBJ2-2; 10 bases fit TRBD2. This CDR3 region has 15 residues. Unmatched junction bases numbered 3, after V lost 1 base and J lost 6 bases. Germline CDR1 is SGHRS and CDR2 is YFSETQ.

Comments on this clonotype: Compared with germline, one end of the junction differs, possibly owing to a read error. The chain links TRBV28 to TRBJ1-2, with D uncertain. Looked up from germline, CDR1 is MDHEN and CDR2 is SYDVKM. The CDR3 has 13 residues. Here the CDR3 DNA reads TGTGCCAGCAGTGGGAATCCTAACTATGACTACACCTTC. It yields the protein CASSGNPNYDYTF.

This clonotype turned up a few times. A much larger clone differs from this one at a single base, so this may be a read error. This rearrangement joins TRBV20-1 to TRBJ1-3; D unresolved. CDR1 and CDR2 from the germline V gene are DFQATT and SNEGSKA (reference sequence). This CDR3 comprises 12 residues. V was cut by 1 base and J by 6 bases, with 7 bases left in between. The CDR3: CSARGPENTIYF. CDR3 bases: TGCAGTGCTAGAGGACCGGAAAACACCATATATTTT.

In its sample, this clonotype was seen a few times. The chain employs TRBV18 and TRBJ2-1, with 7 bases identical to TRBD1. There are 15 residues in the CDR3. J lost 6 bases, V lost 6 bases, and 11 bases had no gene match. Germline loops: CDR1 KGHSH, CDR2 LQKENI. DNA for the CDR3: TGTGCCAGCTCTATCCGGACAGGAGAGGGCAATGAGCAGTTCTTC. Translating it yields CASSIRTGEGNEQFF.

This clonotype has a count of ten or more. This chain joins TRBV6-1 and TRBJ1-5; 7 bases fit TRBD1. J lost 6 bases, V lost 6 bases, and 11 bases had no gene match. Germline CDR1 is MNHNS and CDR2 is SASEGT. The CDR3 has 15 amino acids. The CDR3 loop reads CASSADRSLSQPQHF. The CDR3 DNA reads TGTGCCAGCAGCGCGGACAGGTCATTGAGTCAGCCCCAGCATTTT.

The genes are TRBV18 and TRBJ2-3; weak D call: TRBD2 (5 bases). The CDR3 is made up of 16 amino acids. The germline V gene has CDR1 KGHSH and CDR2 LQKENI. V was shortened by 0 bases and J by 1 base, with 11 bases between the two germline ends. The CDR3 sequence is CASSPPKRVGTDTQYF. CDR3 in DNA: TGTGCCAGCTCACCACCGAAGAGGGTGGGCACAGATACGCAGTATTTT. The full variable domain, completed using reference TRBV18 and TRBJ2-3, is NAGVMQNPRHLVRRRGQEARLRCSPMKGHSHVYWYRQLPEEGLKFMVYLQKENIIDESGMPKERFSAEFPKEGPSILRIQQVVRGDSAAYFCASSPPKRVGTDTQYFGPGTRLTVL.

This chain uses TRBV24-1 with TRBJ1-6; TRBD1 agrees at 10 bases. Losses at the gene ends were 6 bases for V and 1 base for J; bases not matched to a gene: 8. This CDR3 is 18 amino acids long. Germline-derived CDR1 and CDR2 are KGHDR and SFDVKD. DNA for the CDR3: TGTGCCACCAGTCCGGGACAGGGGAAGTCATCCTATAATTCACCCCTCCACTTT. Protein product: CATSPGQGKSSYNSPLHF.

At least ten counts were recorded for this clonotype. The CDR3 region has the DNA TGCAGTGCTAGACTCCGGACAGGAATGAACACTGAAGCTTTCTTT. As protein: CSARLRTGMNTEAFF. The gene calls are TRBV20-1 and TRBJ1-1; 7 bases align to TRBD1. Germline CDR1 DFQATT, CDR2 SNEGSKA (reference sequence). This CDR3 region has 15 residues. V lost 2 bases and J lost 0; bases outside the gene matches: 6.

The gene calls are TRBV15 and TRBJ2-1; no clear D gene. In germline, CDR1 is LNHNV, CDR2 YYDKDF (reference sequence). This CDR3 has 13 amino acids. Trimming took off 3 bases at V and 10 bases at J, with 13 bases between the two ends. DNA for the CDR3: TGTGCCACCAGCAGTCTACTTTCGAGGGAGCAGTTCTTC. Its protein product is CATSSLLSREQFF. Complete variable domain (other parts from reference TRBV15 and TRBJ2-1): DAMVIQNPRYQVTQFGKPVTLSCSQTLNHNVMYWYQQKSSQAPKLLFHYYDKDFNNEADTPDNFQSRRPNTSFCFLDIRSPGLGDTAMYLCATSSLLSREQFFGPGTRLTVL.

A word on this clonotype: Since no conserved phenylalanine or tryptophan closes the CDR3, a read error is the likely cause. The V and J genes are TRBV29-1 and TRBJ1-1; no firm D call. The germline V gene has CDR1 SQVTM and CDR2 ANQGSEA. This CDR3 has 10 residues. This CDR3 is CSGRNTEAFS. For the CDR3, the DNA is TGCAGTGGGAGGAACACTGAAGCTTTCTCT.

V gene TRBV29-1 combines with J gene TRBJ1-2, with D uncertain. Germline loops: CDR1 SQVTM, CDR2 ANQGSEA. CDR3 length: 11 residues. V was pared by 4 bases and J by 6 bases, with 9 bases between. CDR3 in amino acids: CSVGSRNGYTF. As DNA, the CDR3 is TGCAGCGTTGGGTCCCGAAATGGCTACACCTTC.

This clonotype was seen repeatedly, ten times or more. V usage is TRBV2 and J usage is TRBJ2-5, with D possibly TRBD1 on 6 matching bases. Deletions cut 2 bases from V and 4 bases from J, with 14 bases between. CDR1 is SNHLY, CDR2 FYNNEI, per germline. CDR3 length equals 15 residues. The CDR3: CASSEFFGGAETQYF. CDR3 coding DNA: TGTGCCAGCAGTGAATTTTTTGGGGGCGCAGAGACCCAGTACTTC.

The V and J genes are TRBV10-3 and TRBJ1-2; 8 bases line up with TRBD1. Germline loops: CDR1 ENHRY, CDR2 SYGVKD. The CDR3 runs to 16 residues. V dropped 0 bases and J dropped 2; count of bases not matched to a gene: 5. Written as DNA, the CDR3 is TGTGCCATCAGTGAGTCAACAGGGGGGAAGAACTATGGCTACACCTTC. Its protein is CAISESTGGKNYGYTF.

This rearrangement joins TRBV11-1 to TRBJ2-7; no firm D call. This CDR3 comprises 15 residues. Trimming removed 3 bases at V and 1 base at J, with 13 bases between. Germline V gene sequence: CDR1 SGHAT, CDR2 FQDESV (reference sequence). The chain's CDR3 is CASSLTDGGSYEQYF. The CDR3 DNA reads as TGTGCCAGCAGCTTGACCGACGGTGGGTCCTACGAGCAGTACTTC.

V usage is TRBV7-6 and J usage is TRBJ2-5; no definite D call. Trimming took 3 bases from V and 1 from J, leaving 6 bases between them. The CDR3 has 13 residues. The germline V gene has CDR1 SGHVS and CDR2 FNYEAQ. Here the CDR3 DNA reads TGTGCCAGCAGCTTGATGGCCCAAGAGACCCAGTACTTC. Its protein product is CASSLMAQETQYF.

This clonotype appeared many times. The gene calls are TRBV19 and TRBJ2-2, with D tentatively TRBD1 (5 bases). CDR1 and CDR2 from the germline V gene are LNHDA and SQIVND (reference sequence). This CDR3 spans 16 amino acids. The germline V and J ends were trimmed by 5 bases and 0 bases, with 13 bases remaining between them. CDR3 protein: CASSPQQGANTGELFF. Here the CDR3 DNA reads TGTGCCAGTAGTCCCCAGCAGGGCGCGAACACCGGGGAGCTGTTTTTT.

The chain carries TRBV14 and TRBJ2-7; no reliable D call. Per the germline V gene, CDR1 is SGHDN and CDR2 is FVKESK. Trimming removed 3 bases from V and 2 bases from J, with 5 bases in between. This CDR3 is built from 12 residues. The CDR3 loop reads CASSHLPYEQYF. The CDR3, as DNA: TGTGCCAGCAGCCATCTGCCCTACGAGCAGTACTTC.

V gene TRBV7-3 combines with J gene TRBJ2-5, with 9 bases lining up with TRBD2. From germline, CDR1 is SGHTA and CDR2 FQGTGA. The trim removed 2 bases at V and 3 bases at J, leaving 7 bases unmatched. The CDR3 consists of 16 residues. Here the CDR3 reads CASSLGTRLAEETQYF. The CDR3 DNA follows: TGTGCCAGCAGCTTAGGGACCAGACTAGCGGAAGAGACCCAGTACTTC.

This clonotype came up many times. This rearrangement joins TRBV19 to TRBJ1-5; weak D call: TRBD1 (6 bases). CDR3 length equals 14 residues. Germline values: CDR1 LNHDA, CDR2 SQIVND (reference sequence). The V gene lost 6 bases and the J gene lost 3 bases, with 12 bases spanning the gap. The CDR3 DNA reads as TGTGCCAGTAGAGGGGGACAAATCAATCAGCCCCAGCATTTT. Its protein is CASRGGQINQPQHF.

In this sample, this clonotype turned up once. The V gene is TRBV7-2, the J gene TRBJ2-7; TRBD2 might be the D (5 bases). The CDR3 totals 12 residues. Germline CDR1 and CDR2: SGHTA and FQGNSA. Trimming took off 5 bases at V and 8 bases at J, with 13 bases between the two ends. The CDR3 nucleotides are TGTGCCAGCAGCAGCGGCTATTCTCAGCAGTACTTC. Its translation: CASSSGYSQQYF. The entire variable domain, with the rest obtained from reference TRBV7-2 and TRBJ2-7, is as follows: GAGVSQSPSNKVTEKGKDVELRCDPISGHTALYWYRQSLGQGLEFLIYFQGNSAPDKSGLPSDRFSAERTGGSVSTLTIQRTQQEDSAVYLCASSSGYSQQYFGPGTRLTVT.

About this clonotype: This could be a read error, since a much larger clone is one nucleotide away. The rearrangement uses TRBV11-2 and TRBJ2-7; a possible D gene is TRBD2 (6 bases). Germline V gene data show CDR1 as SGHAT and CDR2 as FQNNGV. The CDR3 is 17 amino acids. V was clipped by 0 bases and J by 3 bases, with 18 bases between them. CDR3 in amino acids: CASSLDLWASELYEQYF. The CDR3 DNA is TGTGCCAGCAGCTTAGATCTTTGGGCTAGCGAACTCTACGAGCAGTACTTC.

The CDR3 loop reads CASSGGHQPQHF. The CDR3 DNA reads as TGTGCCAGCAGTGGGGGTCACCAGCCCCAGCATTTT. The genes are TRBV2 and TRBJ1-5; D unclear. The ends were cut back, 4 bases at V and 7 bases at J, with 8 bases in the middle. This CDR3 has 12 residues. The germline gives CDR1 SNHLY, CDR2 FYNNEI. Looking up the rest from reference TRBV2 and TRBJ1-5 gives the full variable domain: EPEVTQTPSHQVTQMGQEVILRCVPISNHLYFYWYRQILGQKVEFLVSFYNNEISEKSEIFDDQFSVERPDGSNFTLKIRSTKLEDSAMYFCASSGGHQPQHFGDGTRLSIL.

The V and J genes are TRBV4-2 and TRBJ2-7; D is uncertain. With 1 base removed from V and 11 bases from J, the gap between germline ends came to 15 bases. Germline CDR1 and CDR2: LGHNA and YNFKEQ. The CDR3 has 13 residues. CDR3 sequence: CASSQGLKEQEYF. CDR3 nucleotides: TGTGCCAGCAGCCAAGGCCTAAAGGAACAAGAGTACTTC.

The sample holds many counts of this clonotype. V gene TRBV20-1 combines with J gene TRBJ1-6, with D possibly TRBD1 on 5 matching bases. The CDR3 length is 14 residues. Per germline, CDR1 DFQATT and CDR2 SNEGSKA (reference sequence). V lost 3 bases and J 1 base, leaving 7 bases between the germline ends. CDR3 nucleotide sequence: TGCAGTGCTAGGAGACAGTCCTATAATTCACCCCTCCACTTT. Translating gives CSARRQSYNSPLHF.

To note about this clonotype: The conserved phenylalanine or tryptophan is not found at the CDR3 terminus, so this likely reflects a read error. The chain couples TRBV20-1 to TRBJ2-7; 14 nucleotides line up with TRBD2. Trimming removed 6 bases from V and 8 bases from J; junction bases left unmatched: 15. The germline V gene has CDR1 DFQATT and CDR2 SNEGSKA (reference sequence). The CDR3 runs to 16 residues. The CDR3 loop is CSAAGTSGRKRYKQYS. In nucleotides, the CDR3 is TGCAGTGCGGCGGGGACTAGCGGGAGAAAGAGGTACAAGCAGTACTCC.

This clonotype appeared many times. This sequence joins TRBV20-1 and TRBJ2-7; D call uncertain. The germline CDR1 and CDR2 sequences are DFQATT and SNEGSKA (reference sequence). V dropped 2 bases and J dropped 2 bases, with 7 bases sitting between them. This CDR3 is 12 amino acids long. Written as DNA, the CDR3 is TGCAGTGCTAGACGACGGACCTACGAGCAGTACTTC. Translation: CSARRRTYEQYF.